Each of the 28 T cell receptor beta chains below was sequenced from the same sample in a study of T cell repertoires in cytomegalovirus infection (dated by TCRdb to the late 2010s). Sequencing took place on an Illumina HiSeq 1500. TCRdb trimmed public reads at Q25 via fastp, called clones via MiXCR and kept in-frame beta chains. Rows with a matching CDR3 protein are joined into one entry that keeps the most common DNA and genes. This sample has roughly 230,000 distinct CDR3 sequences in its table, and 22% of those were observed once. Over 15% of the sample comes from the top ten. Sequencing was done on a sample of CD8+ T cells from PBMCs. Receptor source: a human donor in good health (CMV status not recorded). Some clones in this sample may be carry-over from other donors' samples.

This clonotype turned up a few times. This sequence joins TRBV12-3 or TRBV12-4 and TRBJ1-5, with D possibly TRBD1 on 5 matching bases. There are 13 residues in the CDR3. V shed 3 bases and J shed 15 bases, with 18 bases lying between them. CDR3 protein: CASSFPGEDLVHF. CDR3 coding DNA: TGTGCCAGCAGTTTTCCGGGGGAGGACCTCGTGCATTTT.

This clonotype was seen repeatedly, ten times or more. The chain combines TRBV7-9 with TRBJ2-3, with 7 bases matching TRBD2. From germline, CDR1 is SEHNR and CDR2 FQNEAQ (reference sequence). The junction had 4 bases not matched to a gene; V was cut back by 5 bases and J by 2 bases. This CDR3 region has 14 residues. The CDR3 here is CASSNSGATDTQYF. The CDR3 nucleotides are TGTGCCAGCAGCAACAGCGGGGCCACAGATACGCAGTATTTT.

This clonotype was seen only a few times. This chain uses TRBV5-4 with TRBJ2-2; 14 bases are a match to TRBD2. CDR3 size: 18 residues. Germline V gene data show CDR1 as SGHNT and CDR2 as YYREEE (reference sequence). V lost 4 bases and J lost 4; bases outside the gene matches: 9. CDR3 bases: TGTGCCAGCAGCATCGGACTAGCGGGGGGATTAGGCACCGGGGAGCTGTTTTTT. Protein sequence: CASSIGLAGGLGTGELFF.

The J gene is TRBJ2-2, the V gene TRBV6-8; D uncertain. The CDR3 loop spans 14 amino acids. The V end lost 2 bases, the J end lost 2 bases, and 6 bases lay between the germline ends. The germline V gene has CDR1 MNHGY and CDR2 SAAAGT. In DNA form, the CDR3 reads TGTGCCAGCAGTTACGGATTTAACACCGGGGAGCTGTTTTTT. Translated, it gives CASSYGFNTGELFF.

The chain combines TRBV28 with TRBJ1-1; tentatively, D is TRBD1 (5 bases). Between the trimmed V and J ends, which lost 7 bases and 5 bases, there was a span of 20 bases. The CDR3 spans 15 residues. Germline assignment: CDR1 MDHEN and CDR2 SYDVKM. The CDR3 DNA sequence: TGTGCCAGCAACCTCGGGACCGGGGGTAGGACTGAAGCTTTCTTT. Protein: CASNLGTGGRTEAFF.

The chain has TRBV24-1 and TRBJ2-1; 7 bases line up with TRBD2. Germline loops: CDR1 KGHDR, CDR2 SFDVKD. J lost 12 bases, V lost 5 bases, and 9 bases had no gene match. The CDR3 sequence is 13 residues long. CDR3 DNA sequence: TGTGCCACCAGTGCCCGGACTAGTGCTCGGCAGTTCTTC. Translating it yields CATSARTSARQFF.

This clonotype has a count of ten or more. The rearrangement joins TRBV7-3 to TRBJ2-3; 11 nucleotides line up with TRBD2. This CDR3 contains 15 residues. J lost 5 bases, V lost 2 bases, and 3 bases had no gene match. Per the germline V gene, CDR1 is SGHTA and CDR2 is FQGTGA. CDR3 nucleotides: TGTGCCAGCAGCTTAGGAACTAGCGGGGGAGATACGCAGTATTTT. Residues: CASSLGTSGGDTQYF.

This clonotype was seen many times. The gene calls are TRBV7-2 and TRBJ1-2; a weak D match, TRBD1 (6 bases). Trimming cost V 1 base and J 5 bases, with 11 bases left between them. The germline V gene encodes CDR1 SGHTA and CDR2 FQGNSA. This CDR3 has 14 residues. CDR3 sequence: CASSLVGTPYGYTF. In DNA form, the CDR3 reads TGTGCCAGCAGCTTAGTAGGGACACCTTATGGCTACACCTTC.

This clonotype occurred a few times. This chain connects TRBV14 to TRBJ1-3; 7 nucleotides align to TRBD1. With 0 bases clipped from V and 8 bases from J, the junction kept 4 bases outside the gene matches. This CDR3 is built from 14 residues. The germline gives CDR1 SGHDN, CDR2 FVKESK. This chain's CDR3 is CASSQDRGTDTIYF. The CDR3 region has the DNA TGTGCCAGCAGCCAAGATCGAGGGACAGACACCATATATTTT.

This clonotype was counted only a few times. The chain joins TRBV7-9 to TRBJ2-5; D possibly matches TRBD1 or TRBD2 (6 bases each). Germline-derived CDR1 and CDR2 are SEHNR and FQNEAQ (reference sequence). V was shortened by 5 bases and J by 5 bases, with 12 bases between the two germline ends. This CDR3 contains 13 residues. As DNA, the CDR3 is TGTGCCAGCAGCGGGGGGCCGGGGGAGACCCAGTACTTC. It codes for CASSGGPGETQYF.

This clonotype appeared many times. The chain has TRBV7-2 and TRBJ1-1; possible D gene TRBD1, 6 bases. Trimming cost V 7 bases and J 3 bases, with 27 bases left between them. CDR3 size: 18 residues. Germline V gene sequence: CDR1 SGHTA, CDR2 FQGNSA. CDR3: CASTTPYPAGGQYTEAFF. In DNA, the CDR3 is TGTGCCAGCACCACCCCTTACCCTGCGGGGGGCCAGTACACTGAAGCTTTCTTT.

This rearrangement joins TRBV7-6 to TRBJ2-2; 8 nucleotides line up with TRBD1. After removal of 3 bases from V and 4 bases from J, the junction contained 19 bases not matched to a gene. This CDR3 comprises 20 residues. Germline V gene lookup returns CDR1 SGHVS and CDR2 FNYEAQ. The CDR3 DNA sequence: TGTGCCAGCAGCTTCAGTTTCCCCCCCACCCGGGACAGGAGCACCGGGGAGCTGTTTTTT. Its translation is CASSFSFPPTRDRSTGELFF.

This clonotype was recorded a few times. In nucleotides, the CDR3 is TGTGCCAGCAGTGAATCCCGAGACACGCTGAACACCGGGGAGCTGTTTTTT. Protein: CASSESRDTLNTGELFF. This chain joins TRBV25-1 and TRBJ2-2; D is uncertain. V was clipped by 1 base and J by 1 base, with 13 bases between them. Germline lookup yields CDR1 MGHDK and CDR2 SYGVNS. The CDR3 runs to 17 residues.

This clonotype was recorded only once. The chain couples TRBV12-3 or TRBV12-4 to TRBJ2-3; D gene uncertain. This CDR3 contains 15 residues. Trimming pared 5 bases from V and 0 bases from J, leaving 12 bases between. CDR3 sequence (DNA): TGTGCCAGCAGTATCTCAAGGGTTAGCACAGATACGCAGTATTTT. It yields the protein CASSISRVSTDTQYF.

This clonotype was observed a handful of times. This chain uses TRBV2 with TRBJ1-4; maybe TRBD1 (6 bases). Trimming left V 4 bases short and J 4 bases short, with 19 bases between. In germline, CDR1 is SNHLY, CDR2 FYNNEI. The CDR3 sequence is 17 residues long. CDR3 sequence (DNA): TGTGCCAGCAGTGGCGACAGGCAAGCCCCCTATAATGAAAAACTGTTTTTT. As protein: CASSGDRQAPYNEKLFF.

The table lists this clonotype with many counts. This chain links TRBV28 with TRBJ2-1, with 16 bases identical to TRBD2. This CDR3 comprises 19 residues. CDR1 and CDR2 (germline): MDHEN, SYDVKM. With V trimmed by 1 base and J by 0 bases, 3 bases remained unmatched. CDR3 in amino acids: CASSLLGLAGGSSYNEQFF. The CDR3 DNA reads as TGTGCCAGCAGTTTATTGGGACTAGCGGGGGGGAGCTCCTACAATGAGCAGTTCTTC.

This clonotype occurred a few times. The chain is built from TRBV10-3 and TRBJ2-3; tentative D call: TRBD2 (6 bases). This CDR3 has 15 amino acids. Germline assignment: CDR1 ENHRY and CDR2 SYGVKD. V dropped 4 bases and J dropped 3 bases, with 14 bases sitting between them. The CDR3 sequence is CAISAGLAPTDTQYF. In DNA form, the CDR3 reads TGTGCCATCAGTGCGGGTCTAGCGCCGACAGATACGCAGTATTTT.

This clonotype was observed a few times. The CDR3, as DNA: TGTGCCAGCAGCCCAGGACAGGGCAATGAAGCTTTCTTT. It encodes CASSPGQGNEAFF. This chain joins TRBV7-9 and TRBJ1-1; 8 bases align to TRBD1. This CDR3 is built from 13 residues. Germline assignment: CDR1 SEHNR and CDR2 FQNEAQ (reference sequence). With V trimmed by 5 bases and J by 7 bases, 6 bases remained unmatched.

The rearrangement joins TRBV2 to TRBJ1-2; tentative D call: TRBD1 (6 bases). CDR3 length equals 12 residues. The V end lost 7 bases, the J end lost 6 bases, and 12 bases lay between the germline ends. Germline lookup yields CDR1 SNHLY and CDR2 FYNNEI. CDR3 nucleotide sequence: TGTGCCAGCACGAGAGGGGGTGATGGCTACACCTTC. Amino acid sequence: CASTRGGDGYTF.

This chain joins TRBV20-1 and TRBJ2-7, with 7 bases identical to TRBD1. The CDR3 is made up of 13 amino acids. The germline CDR1 and CDR2 sequences are DFQATT and SNEGSKA (reference sequence). Unmatched junction bases numbered 8, after V lost 6 bases and J lost 3 bases. This CDR3 reads CSAKGTAFYEQYF. The CDR3 coding sequence is TGCAGTGCAAAGGGGACAGCTTTCTACGAGCAGTACTTC.

The chain joins TRBV29-1 to TRBJ1-2; no definite D call. From germline, CDR1 is SQVTM and CDR2 ANQGSEA. V lost 0 bases and J lost 8, with 16 bases in between. The CDR3 runs to 14 residues. The CDR3 DNA is TGCAGCGTTGAAGATCTTGGTGGAGTCGGAGGCTACACCTTC. Its translation is CSVEDLGGVGGYTF.

This rearrangement joins TRBV13 to TRBJ1-3; 9 bases match TRBD1. Germline trimming cut 7 bases from V and 4 bases from J; bases unmatched to any gene: 11. The CDR3 covers 16 residues. Germline loops: CDR1 PRHDT, CDR2 FYEKMQ (reference sequence). CDR3 nucleotide sequence: TGTGCCAGCACCGATACGGGGACAGGGTCCGGAAACACCATATATTTT. This encodes CASTDTGTGSGNTIYF.

CDR3 bases: TGTGCCAGCAGCTACTTTGGGGGGCCCAGTCCGTCACCCCTCCACTTT. Amino acid sequence: CASSYFGGPSPSPLHF. This sequence joins TRBV7-2 and TRBJ1-6, with D possibly matching TRBD1 (6 bases). CDR3 length: 16 amino acids. V was shortened by 4 bases and J by 10 bases, with 20 bases between the two germline ends. CDR1 SGHTA and CDR2 FQGNSA come from the germline V gene. Combining the CDR3 with reference TRBV7-2 and TRBJ1-6 gives the whole variable domain GAGVSQSPSNKVTEKGKDVELRCDPISGHTALYWYRQSLGQGLEFLIYFQGNSAPDKSGLPSDRFSAERTGGSVSTLTIQRTQQEDSAVYLCASSYFGGPSPSPLHFGNGTRLTVT.

The V call is TRBV12-3 or TRBV12-4, the J call TRBJ1-3, with no clear D. The CDR3 contains 11 residues. Between the trimmed V and J ends, which lost 2 bases and 11 bases, there was a span of 7 bases. The CDR3: CASSLNLAIYF. The CDR3 DNA reads as TGTGCCAGCAGTTTAAATTTGGCCATATATTTT.

This clonotype was observed a few times. The chain uses TRBV7-6 and TRBJ2-2; the match to TRBD2 covers 7 bases. This CDR3 is built from 16 residues. The junction had 10 bases not matched to a gene; V was cut back by 8 bases and J by 1 base. CDR1 is SGHVS, CDR2 FNYEAQ, per germline. This CDR3 is CASVPLERGNTGELFF. The CDR3, as DNA: TGTGCCAGCGTTCCCTTGGAGCGGGGGAACACCGGGGAGCTGTTTTTT.

This chain links TRBV4-1 with TRBJ1-1; TRBD1 matches 8 bases. Germline V gene lookup returns CDR1 MGHRA and CDR2 YSYEKL. The CDR3 runs to 15 residues. V lost 0 bases and J lost 3; bases outside the gene matches: 3. The CDR3 sequence is CASSQETGVDTEAFF. Written as DNA, the CDR3 is TGCGCCAGCAGCCAAGAGACAGGGGTAGACACTGAAGCTTTCTTT.

In its sample, this clonotype was seen a few times. V and J are TRBV5-6 and TRBJ2-2; D may be TRBD1 (5 bases). This CDR3 comprises 16 residues. The V end was cut by 5 bases, the J end by 1 base, with 15 bases between. Germline CDR1 is SGHDT and CDR2 is YYEEEE. Written as DNA, the CDR3 is TGTGCCAGCAGGCAAGGGGCGACTCTGAACACCGGGGAGCTGTTTTTT. Translation: CASRQGATLNTGELFF.

This clonotype turned up a few times. This rearrangement joins TRBV20-1 to TRBJ2-7; 9 nucleotides line up with TRBD1. Germline lookup yields CDR1 DFQATT and CDR2 SNEGSKA (reference sequence). The CDR3 extends over 14 amino acids. V gave up 6 bases and J gave up 0 bases; unmatched junction bases: 6. CDR3 loop: CSAPDRGLSYEQYF. DNA of the CDR3: TGCAGTGCCCCGGACAGGGGCCTCTCCTACGAGCAGTACTTC.